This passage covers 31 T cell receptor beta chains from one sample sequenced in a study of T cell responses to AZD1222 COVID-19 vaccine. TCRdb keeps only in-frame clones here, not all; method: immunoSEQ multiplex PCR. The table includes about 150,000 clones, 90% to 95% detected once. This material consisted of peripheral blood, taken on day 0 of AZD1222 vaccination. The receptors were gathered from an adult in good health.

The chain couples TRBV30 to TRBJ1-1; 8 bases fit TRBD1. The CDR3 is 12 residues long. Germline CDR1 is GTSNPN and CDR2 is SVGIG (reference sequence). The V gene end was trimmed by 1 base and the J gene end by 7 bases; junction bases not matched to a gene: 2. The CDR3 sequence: CAWSGGTGEAFF. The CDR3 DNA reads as TGTGCCTGGAGTGGCGGGACAGGTGAAGCTTTCTTT.

The CDR3 spells CASSLRTGAGGYTF. DNA for the CDR3: TGTGCCAGCAGCCTTCGTACAGGGGCGGGTGGCTACACCTTC. The chain couples TRBV3-1 (or the pseudogene TRBV3-2) to TRBJ1-2; TRBD1 agrees at 7 bases. The CDR3 is 14 residues long. Losses at the gene ends were 4 bases for V and 7 bases for J; bases not matched to a gene: 9. Germline CDR1 is LGHDT and CDR2 is YNNKEL (reference sequence).

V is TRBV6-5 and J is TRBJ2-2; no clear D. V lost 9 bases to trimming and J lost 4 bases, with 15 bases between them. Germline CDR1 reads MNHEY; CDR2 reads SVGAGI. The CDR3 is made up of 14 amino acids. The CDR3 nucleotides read TGTGCCAGTACAACCAAGTTAATCACCGGGGAGCTGTTTTTT. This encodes CASTTKLITGELFF.

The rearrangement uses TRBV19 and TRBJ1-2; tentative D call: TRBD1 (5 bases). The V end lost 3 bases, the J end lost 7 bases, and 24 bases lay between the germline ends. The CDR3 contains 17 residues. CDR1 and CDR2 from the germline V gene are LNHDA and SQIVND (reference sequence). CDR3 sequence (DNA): TGTGCCAGTAGTATTTTGGGGAGGACATCATTACCGGCTGGCTACACCTTC. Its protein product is CASSILGRTSLPAGYTF.

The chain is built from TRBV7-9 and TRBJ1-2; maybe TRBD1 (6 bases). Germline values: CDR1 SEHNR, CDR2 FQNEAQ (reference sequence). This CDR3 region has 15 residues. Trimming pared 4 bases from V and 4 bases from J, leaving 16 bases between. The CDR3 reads CASSSLSQGGYGYTF. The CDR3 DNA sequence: TGTGCCAGCAGCTCTCTCTCACAGGGTGGCTATGGCTACACCTTC.

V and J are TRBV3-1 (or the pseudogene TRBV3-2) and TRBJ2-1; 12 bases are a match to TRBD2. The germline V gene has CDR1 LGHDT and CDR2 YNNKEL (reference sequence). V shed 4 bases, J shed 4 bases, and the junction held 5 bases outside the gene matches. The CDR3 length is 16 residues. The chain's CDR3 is CASSRGLAGGYNEQFF. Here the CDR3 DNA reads TGTGCCAGCAGCCGAGGCCTAGCGGGGGGGTACAATGAGCAGTTCTTC.

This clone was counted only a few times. CDR3 amino acids: CASSPTAGQGFYGYTF. In DNA form, the CDR3 reads TGCGCCAGCAGTCCCACCGCGGGACAGGGATTCTATGGCTACACCTTC. This chain links TRBV5-1 with TRBJ1-2, with 9 positions matching TRBD1. V was clipped by 5 bases and J by 4 bases; unmatched bases: 12. CDR1 and CDR2 (germline): SGHRS, YFSETQ. This CDR3 spans 16 amino acids.

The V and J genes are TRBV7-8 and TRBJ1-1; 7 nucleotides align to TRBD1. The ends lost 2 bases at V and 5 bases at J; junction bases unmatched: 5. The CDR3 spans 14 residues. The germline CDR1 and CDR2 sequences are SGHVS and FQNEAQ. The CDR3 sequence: CASSLSGGRTEAFF. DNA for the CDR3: TGTGCCAGCAGCTTATCAGGGGGTCGGACTGAAGCTTTCTTT.

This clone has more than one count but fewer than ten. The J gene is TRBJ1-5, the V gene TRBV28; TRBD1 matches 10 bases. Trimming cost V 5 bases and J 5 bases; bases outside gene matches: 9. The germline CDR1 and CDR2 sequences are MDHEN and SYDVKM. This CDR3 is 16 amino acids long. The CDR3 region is CASSPNDRGLYQPQHF. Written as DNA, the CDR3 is TGTGCCAGCAGTCCTAACGACAGGGGGCTCTATCAGCCCCAGCATTTT.

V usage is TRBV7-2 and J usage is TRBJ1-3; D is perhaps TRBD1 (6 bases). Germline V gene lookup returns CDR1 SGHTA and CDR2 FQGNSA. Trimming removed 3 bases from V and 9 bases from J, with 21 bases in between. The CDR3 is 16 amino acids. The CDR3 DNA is TGTGCCAGCAGCTTTGGACAGATTCTTATAGGGACCACCATATATTTT. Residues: CASSFGQILIGTTIYF.

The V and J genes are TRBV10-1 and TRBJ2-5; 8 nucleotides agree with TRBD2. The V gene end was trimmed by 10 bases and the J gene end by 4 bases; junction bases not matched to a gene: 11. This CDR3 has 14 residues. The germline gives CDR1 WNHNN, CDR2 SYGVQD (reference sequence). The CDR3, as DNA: TGCGCCACCCGGGGGGGCCGTTTTGGAGAGACCCAGTACTTC. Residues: CATRGGRFGETQYF.

CDR3 DNA: TGTGCCAGCAGCCTCTATGGAGGAACGCAGTATTTT. This encodes CASSLYGGTQYF. V usage is TRBV7-2 and J usage is TRBJ2-3; D might be TRBD2 (5 bases). V was trimmed by 5 bases and J by 9 bases, leaving 12 bases between them. The CDR3 runs 12 residues. CDR1 SGHTA and CDR2 FQGNSA come from the germline V gene. Together with reference TRBV7-2 and TRBJ2-3, the CDR3 gives the full variable domain: GAGVSQSPSNKVTEKGKDVELRCDPISGHTALYWYRQSLGQGLEFLIYFQGNSAPDKSGLPSDRFSAERTGGSVSTLTIQRTQQEDSAVYLCASSLYGGTQYFGPGTRLTVL.

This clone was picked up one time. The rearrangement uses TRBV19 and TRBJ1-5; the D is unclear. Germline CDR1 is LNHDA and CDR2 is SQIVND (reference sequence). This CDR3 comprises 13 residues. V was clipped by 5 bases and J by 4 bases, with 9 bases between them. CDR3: CASSGRINQPQHF. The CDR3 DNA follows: TGTGCCAGTAGTGGGCGGATTAATCAGCCCCAGCATTTT.

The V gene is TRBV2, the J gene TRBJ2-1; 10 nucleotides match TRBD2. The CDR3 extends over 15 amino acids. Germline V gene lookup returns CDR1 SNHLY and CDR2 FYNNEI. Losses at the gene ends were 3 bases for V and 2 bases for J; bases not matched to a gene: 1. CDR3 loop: CASSDSGGAYNEQFF. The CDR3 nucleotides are TGTGCCAGCAGTGACAGCGGGGGGGCCTACAATGAGCAGTTCTTC.

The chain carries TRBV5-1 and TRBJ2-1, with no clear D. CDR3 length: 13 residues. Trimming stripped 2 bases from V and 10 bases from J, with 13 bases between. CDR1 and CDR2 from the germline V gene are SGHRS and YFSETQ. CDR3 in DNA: TGCGCCAGCAGCTTCGGCCCACCCCAGGAGCAGTTCTTC. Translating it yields CASSFGPPQEQFF.

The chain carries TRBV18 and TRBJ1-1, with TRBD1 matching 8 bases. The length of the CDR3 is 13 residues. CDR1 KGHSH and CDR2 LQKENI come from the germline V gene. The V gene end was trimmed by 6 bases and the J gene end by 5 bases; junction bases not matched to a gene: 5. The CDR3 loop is CASSRQGSTEAFF. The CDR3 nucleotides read TGTGCCAGCTCTCGACAGGGGTCGACTGAAGCTTTCTTT.

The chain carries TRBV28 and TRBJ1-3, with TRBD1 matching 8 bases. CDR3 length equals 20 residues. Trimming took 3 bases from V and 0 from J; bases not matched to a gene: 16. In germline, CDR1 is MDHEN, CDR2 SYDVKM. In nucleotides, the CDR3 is TGTGCCAGCAGTTTTTGGGCTTGGTCCCCAGACAGGGGCTCTGGAAACACCATATATTTT. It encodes CASSFWAWSPDRGSGNTIYF. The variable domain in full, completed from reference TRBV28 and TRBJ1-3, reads DVKVTQSSRYLVKRTGEKVFLECVQDMDHENMFWYRQDPGLGLRLIYFSYDVKMKEKGDIPEGYSVSREKKERFSLILESASTNQTSMYLCASSFWAWSPDRGSGNTIYFGEGSWLTVV.

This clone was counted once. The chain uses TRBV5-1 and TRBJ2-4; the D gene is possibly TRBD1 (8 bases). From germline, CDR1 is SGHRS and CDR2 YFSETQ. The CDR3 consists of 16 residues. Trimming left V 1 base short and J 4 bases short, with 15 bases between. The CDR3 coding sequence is TGCGCCAGCAGCTTGTTCCCACAGGGGGGGAAAAACATTCAGTACTTC. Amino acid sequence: CASSLFPQGGKNIQYF. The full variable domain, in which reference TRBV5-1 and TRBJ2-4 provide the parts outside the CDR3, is KAGVTQTPRYLIKTRGQQVTLSCSPISGHRSVSWYQQTPGQGLQFLFEYFSETQRNKGNFPGRFSGRQFSNSRSEMNVSTLELGDSALYLCASSLFPQGGKNIQYFGAGTRLSVL.

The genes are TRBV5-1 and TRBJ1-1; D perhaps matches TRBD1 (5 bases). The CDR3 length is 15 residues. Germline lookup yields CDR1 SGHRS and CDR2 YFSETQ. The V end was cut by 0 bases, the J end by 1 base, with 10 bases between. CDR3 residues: CASSLAGVGNTEAFF. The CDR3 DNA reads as TGCGCCAGCAGCTTGGCGGGGGTCGGGAACACTGAAGCTTTCTTT.

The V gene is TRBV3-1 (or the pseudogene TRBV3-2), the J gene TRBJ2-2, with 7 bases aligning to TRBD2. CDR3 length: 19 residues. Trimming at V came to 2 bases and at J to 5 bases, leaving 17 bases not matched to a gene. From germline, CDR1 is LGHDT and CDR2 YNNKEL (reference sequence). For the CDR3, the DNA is TGTGCCAGCAGCCAAAGCGGTGCTCGGGCGGGAGTTTGGACCGGGGAGCTGTTTTTT. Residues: CASSQSGARAGVWTGELFF.

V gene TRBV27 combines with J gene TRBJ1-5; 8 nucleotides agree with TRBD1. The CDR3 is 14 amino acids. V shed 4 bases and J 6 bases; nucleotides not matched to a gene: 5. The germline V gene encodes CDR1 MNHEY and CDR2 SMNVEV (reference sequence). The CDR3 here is CASSYQGATQPQHF. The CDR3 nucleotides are TGTGCCAGCAGTTATCAGGGGGCTACTCAGCCCCAGCATTTT.

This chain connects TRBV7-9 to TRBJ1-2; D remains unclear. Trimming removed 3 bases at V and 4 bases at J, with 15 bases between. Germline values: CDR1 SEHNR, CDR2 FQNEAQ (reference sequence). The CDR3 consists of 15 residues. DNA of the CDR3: TGTGCCAGCAGCTTCCTTTCGGCAGACGGCTATGGCTACACCTTC. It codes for CASSFLSADGYGYTF. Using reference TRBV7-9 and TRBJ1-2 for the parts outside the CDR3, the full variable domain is DTGVSQNPRHKITKRGQNVTFRCDPISEHNRLYWYRQTLGQGPEFLTYFQNEAQLEKSRLLSDRFSAERPKGSFSTLEIQRTEQGDSAMYLCASSFLSADGYGYTFGSGTRLTVV.

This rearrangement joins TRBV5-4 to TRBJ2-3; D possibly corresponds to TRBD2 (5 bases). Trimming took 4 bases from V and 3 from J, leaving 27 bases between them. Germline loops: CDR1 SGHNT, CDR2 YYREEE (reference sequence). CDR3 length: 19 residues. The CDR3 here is CASSPGPERVASKTDTQYF. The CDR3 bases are TGTGCCAGCAGCCCAGGACCGGAACGGGTGGCTAGCAAGACAGATACGCAGTATTTT.

In DNA, the CDR3 is TGTGCCAGCAGTGAACCCGCGTCGGCGTATGGCTACACCTTC. As protein: CASSEPASAYGYTF. The chain couples TRBV2 to TRBJ1-2; D gene ambiguous. This CDR3 comprises 14 residues. V lost 2 bases and J 5 bases, leaving 12 bases between the germline ends. CDR1 is SNHLY, CDR2 FYNNEI, per germline.

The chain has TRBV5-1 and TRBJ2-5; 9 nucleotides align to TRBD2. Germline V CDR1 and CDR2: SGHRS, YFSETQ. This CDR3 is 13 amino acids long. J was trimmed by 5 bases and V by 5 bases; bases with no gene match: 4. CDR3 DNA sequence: TGCGCCAGCAGGCGGGAGGGTCGGGAGACCCAGTACTTC. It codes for CASRREGRETQYF. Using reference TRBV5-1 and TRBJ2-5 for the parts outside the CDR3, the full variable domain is KAGVTQTPRYLIKTRGQQVTLSCSPISGHRSVSWYQQTPGQGLQFLFEYFSETQRNKGNFPGRFSGRQFSNSRSEMNVSTLELGDSALYLCASRREGRETQYFGPGTRLLVL.

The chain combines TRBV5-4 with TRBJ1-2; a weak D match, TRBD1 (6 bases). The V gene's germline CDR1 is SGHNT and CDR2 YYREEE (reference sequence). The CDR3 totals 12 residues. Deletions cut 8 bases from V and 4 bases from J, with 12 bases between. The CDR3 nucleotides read TGTGCCAGTAGAGGGGGATTCTATGGCTACACCTTC. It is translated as CASRGGFYGYTF.

The CDR3: CAIKLAGTDTQYF. CDR3 sequence (DNA): TGTGCCATCAAACTAGCGGGTACAGATACGCAGTATTTT. The V and J genes are TRBV10-3 and TRBJ2-3; 9 bases are shared with TRBD2. CDR1 and CDR2 from the germline V gene are ENHRY and SYGVKD. V was clipped by 7 bases and J by 3 bases; unmatched bases: 2. The CDR3 totals 13 residues.

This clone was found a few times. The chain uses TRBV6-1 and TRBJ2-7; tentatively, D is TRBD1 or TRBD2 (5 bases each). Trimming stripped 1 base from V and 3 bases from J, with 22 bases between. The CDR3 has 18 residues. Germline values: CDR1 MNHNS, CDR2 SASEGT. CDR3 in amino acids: CASSEGGSGISDIYEQYV. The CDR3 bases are TGTGCCAGCAGTGAAGGGGGGTCGGGGATCTCCGACATCTACGAGCAGTACGTC.

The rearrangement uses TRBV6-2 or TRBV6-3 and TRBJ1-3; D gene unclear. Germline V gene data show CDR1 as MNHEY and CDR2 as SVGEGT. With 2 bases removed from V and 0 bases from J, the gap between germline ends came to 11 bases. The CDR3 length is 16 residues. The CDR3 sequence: CASSYGGESSGNTIYF. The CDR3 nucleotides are TGTGCCAGCAGTTACGGCGGCGAGAGCTCTGGAAACACCATATATTTT.

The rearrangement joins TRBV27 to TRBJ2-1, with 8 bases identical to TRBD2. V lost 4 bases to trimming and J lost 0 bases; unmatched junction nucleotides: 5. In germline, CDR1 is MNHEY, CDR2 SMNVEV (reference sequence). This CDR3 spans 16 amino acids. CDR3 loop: CASSSRLANSYNEQFF. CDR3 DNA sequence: TGTGCCAGCAGTTCCCGACTAGCGAACTCCTACAATGAGCAGTTCTTC.

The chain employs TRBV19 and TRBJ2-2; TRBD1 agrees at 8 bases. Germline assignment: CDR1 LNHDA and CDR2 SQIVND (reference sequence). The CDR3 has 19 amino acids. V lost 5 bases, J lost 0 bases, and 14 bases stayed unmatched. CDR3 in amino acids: CASSGRQGFPKPNTGELFF. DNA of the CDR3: TGTGCCAGTAGTGGGAGACAGGGGTTCCCGAAGCCGAACACCGGGGAGCTGTTTTTT.